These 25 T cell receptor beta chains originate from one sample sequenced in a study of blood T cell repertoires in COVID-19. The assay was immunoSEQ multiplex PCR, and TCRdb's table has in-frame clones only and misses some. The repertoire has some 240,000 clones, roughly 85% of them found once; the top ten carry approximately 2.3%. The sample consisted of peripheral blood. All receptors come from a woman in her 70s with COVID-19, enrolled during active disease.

This CDR3 reads CASSAGLALFF. The CDR3 DNA reads as TGTGCCAGCAGCGCGGGACTAGCGCTGTTCTTC. The rearrangement uses TRBV7-6 and TRBJ2-1; TRBD2 matches at 10 bases. V dropped 5 bases and J dropped 15; count of bases not matched to a gene: 4. The CDR3 has 11 residues. Germline assignment: CDR1 SGHVS and CDR2 FNYEAQ.

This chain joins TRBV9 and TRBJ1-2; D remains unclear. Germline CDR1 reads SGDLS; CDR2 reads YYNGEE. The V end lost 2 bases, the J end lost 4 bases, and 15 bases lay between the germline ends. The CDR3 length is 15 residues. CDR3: CASSVGGPLSYGYTF. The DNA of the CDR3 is TGTGCCAGCAGCGTGGGAGGGCCTCTGAGCTATGGCTACACCTTC.

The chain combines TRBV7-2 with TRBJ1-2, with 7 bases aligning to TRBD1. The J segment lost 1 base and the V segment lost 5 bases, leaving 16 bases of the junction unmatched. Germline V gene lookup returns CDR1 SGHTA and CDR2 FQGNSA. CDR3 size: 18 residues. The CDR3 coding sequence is TGTGCCAGCAGCATCGCACCTGGGACAGCTTGGAGTAACTATGGCTACACCTTC. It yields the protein CASSIAPGTAWSNYGYTF.

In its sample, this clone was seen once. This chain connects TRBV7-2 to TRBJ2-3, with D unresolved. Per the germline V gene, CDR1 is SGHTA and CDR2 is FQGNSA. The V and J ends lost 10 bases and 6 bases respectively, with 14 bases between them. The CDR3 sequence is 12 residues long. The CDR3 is CATEISGDTQYF. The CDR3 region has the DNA TGTGCCACCGAGATATCTGGTGATACGCAGTATTTT.

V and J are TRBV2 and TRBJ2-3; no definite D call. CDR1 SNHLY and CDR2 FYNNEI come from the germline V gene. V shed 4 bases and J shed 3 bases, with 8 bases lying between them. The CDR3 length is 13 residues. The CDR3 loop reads CASSGTRTDTQYF. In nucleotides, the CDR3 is TGTGCCAGCAGTGGTACCCGGACAGATACGCAGTATTTT.

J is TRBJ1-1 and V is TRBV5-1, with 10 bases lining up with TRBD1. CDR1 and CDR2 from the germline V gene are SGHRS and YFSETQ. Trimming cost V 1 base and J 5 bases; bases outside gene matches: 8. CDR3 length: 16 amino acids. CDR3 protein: CASSLYAGTGDTEAFF. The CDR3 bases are TGCGCCAGCAGCTTGTATGCCGGGACAGGGGATACTGAAGCTTTCTTT.

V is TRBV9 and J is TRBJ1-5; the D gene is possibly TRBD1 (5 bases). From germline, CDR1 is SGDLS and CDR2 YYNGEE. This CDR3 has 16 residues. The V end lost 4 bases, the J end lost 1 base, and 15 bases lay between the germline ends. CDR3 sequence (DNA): TGTGCCAGCAGCCCGCAGGACGGGGGAAGCAATCAGCCCCAGCATTTT. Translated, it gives CASSPQDGGSNQPQHF.

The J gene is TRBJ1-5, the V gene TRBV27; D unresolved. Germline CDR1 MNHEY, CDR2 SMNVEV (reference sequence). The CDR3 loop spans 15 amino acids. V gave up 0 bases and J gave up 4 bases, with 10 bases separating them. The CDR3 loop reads CASSLSQAANQPQHF. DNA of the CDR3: TGTGCCAGCAGTTTATCGCAGGCAGCAAATCAGCCCCAGCATTTT.

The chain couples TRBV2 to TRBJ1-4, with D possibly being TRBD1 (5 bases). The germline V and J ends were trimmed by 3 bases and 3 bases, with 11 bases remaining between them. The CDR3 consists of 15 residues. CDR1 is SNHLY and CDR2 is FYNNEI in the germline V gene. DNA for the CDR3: TGTGCCAGCAGTGATCAGGGCGCTCCTAATGAAAAACTGTTTTTT. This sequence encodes CASSDQGAPNEKLFF. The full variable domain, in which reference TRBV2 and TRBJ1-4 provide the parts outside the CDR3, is EPEVTQTPSHQVTQMGQEVILRCVPISNHLYFYWYRQILGQKVEFLVSFYNNEISEKSEIFDDQFSVERPDGSNFTLKIRSTKLEDSAMYFCASSDQGAPNEKLFFGSGTQLSVL.

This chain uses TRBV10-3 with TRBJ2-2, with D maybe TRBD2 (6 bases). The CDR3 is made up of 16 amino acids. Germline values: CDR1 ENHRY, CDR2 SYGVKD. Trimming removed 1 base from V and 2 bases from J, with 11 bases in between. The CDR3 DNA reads TGTGCCATCAGTGAGTTCGGGACTTCAAACACCGGGGAGCTGTTTTTT. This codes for CAISEFGTSNTGELFF.

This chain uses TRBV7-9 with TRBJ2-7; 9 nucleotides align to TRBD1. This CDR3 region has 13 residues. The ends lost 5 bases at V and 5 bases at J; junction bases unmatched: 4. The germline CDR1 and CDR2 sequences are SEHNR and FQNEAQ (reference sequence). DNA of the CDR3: TGTGCCAGCAGCCGGACAGGGGACCACGAGCAGTACTTC. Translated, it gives CASSRTGDHEQYF.

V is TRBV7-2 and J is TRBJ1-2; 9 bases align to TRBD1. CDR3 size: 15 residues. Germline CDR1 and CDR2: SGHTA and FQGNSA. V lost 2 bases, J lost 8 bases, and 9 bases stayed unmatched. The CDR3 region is CASSLWGQGGKGYTF. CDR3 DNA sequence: TGTGCCAGCAGCTTATGGGGACAGGGAGGAAAGGGCTACACCTTC.

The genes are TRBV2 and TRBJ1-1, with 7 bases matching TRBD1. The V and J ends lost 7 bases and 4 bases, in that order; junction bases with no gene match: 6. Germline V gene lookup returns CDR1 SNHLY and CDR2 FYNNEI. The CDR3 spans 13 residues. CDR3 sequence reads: CASIGEGATEAFF. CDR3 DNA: TGTGCCAGCATTGGCGAGGGGGCCACTGAAGCTTTCTTT.

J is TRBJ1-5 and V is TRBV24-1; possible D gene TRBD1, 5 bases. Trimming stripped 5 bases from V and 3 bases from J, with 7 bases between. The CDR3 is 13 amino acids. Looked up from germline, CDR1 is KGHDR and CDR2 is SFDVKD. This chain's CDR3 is CATSGQFNQPQHF. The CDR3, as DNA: TGTGCCACCAGTGGACAGTTCAATCAGCCCCAGCATTTT.

The CDR3 spells CASSPRQGHTDTQYF. CDR3 nucleotides: TGTGCCAGTAGTCCACGACAGGGTCACACAGATACGCAGTATTTT. V usage is TRBV19 and J usage is TRBJ2-3, with 7 positions matching TRBD1. CDR1 is LNHDA and CDR2 is SQIVND in the germline V gene (reference sequence). Trimming cost V 5 bases and J 2 bases; bases outside gene matches: 7. CDR3 length: 15 amino acids.

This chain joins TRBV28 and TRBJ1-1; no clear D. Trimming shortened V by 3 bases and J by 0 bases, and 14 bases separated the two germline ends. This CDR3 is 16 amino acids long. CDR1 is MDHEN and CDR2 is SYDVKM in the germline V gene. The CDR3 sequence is CASSFSPLTMNTEAFF. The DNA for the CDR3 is TGTGCCAGCAGTTTTTCGCCACTCACTATGAACACTGAAGCTTTCTTT.

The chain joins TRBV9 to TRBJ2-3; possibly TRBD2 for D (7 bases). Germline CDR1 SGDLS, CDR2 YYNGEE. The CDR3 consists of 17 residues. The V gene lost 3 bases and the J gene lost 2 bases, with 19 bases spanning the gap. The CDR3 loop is CASSARGGGADTDTQYF. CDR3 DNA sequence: TGTGCCAGCAGCGCCCGAGGGGGGGGCGCCGACACAGATACGCAGTATTTT.

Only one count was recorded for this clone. The CDR3 DNA sequence: TGTGCCAGTAGTAATGGGGGCGCGTGGGAGACCCAGTACTTC. Its translation is CASSNGGAWETQYF. The chain is built from TRBV19 and TRBJ2-5, with D possibly being TRBD1 (6 bases). The V end was cut by 4 bases, the J end by 5 bases, with 14 bases between. The CDR3 length is 14 residues. CDR1 LNHDA and CDR2 SQIVND come from the germline V gene (reference sequence).

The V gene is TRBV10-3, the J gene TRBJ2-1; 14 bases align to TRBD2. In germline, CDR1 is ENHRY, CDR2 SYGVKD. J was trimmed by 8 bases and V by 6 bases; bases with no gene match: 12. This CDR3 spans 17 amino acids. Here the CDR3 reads CAISEALTSGGADEQFF. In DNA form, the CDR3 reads TGTGCCATCAGCGAAGCCCTGACTAGCGGGGGGGCAGATGAGCAGTTCTTC.

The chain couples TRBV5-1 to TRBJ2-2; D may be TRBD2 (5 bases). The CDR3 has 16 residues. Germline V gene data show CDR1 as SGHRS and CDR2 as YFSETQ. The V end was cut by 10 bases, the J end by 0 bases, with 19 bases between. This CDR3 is CAASVSSSSNTGELFF. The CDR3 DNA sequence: TGCGCCGCGTCGGTATCTAGCTCCTCGAACACCGGGGAGCTGTTTTTT.

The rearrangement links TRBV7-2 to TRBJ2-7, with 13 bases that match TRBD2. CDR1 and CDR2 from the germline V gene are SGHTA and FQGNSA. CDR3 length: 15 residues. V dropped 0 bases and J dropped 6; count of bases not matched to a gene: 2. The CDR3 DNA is TGTGCCAGCAGCTTAGCGGGACTAGCGGGACTCGAGCAGTACTTC. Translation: CASSLAGLAGLEQYF.

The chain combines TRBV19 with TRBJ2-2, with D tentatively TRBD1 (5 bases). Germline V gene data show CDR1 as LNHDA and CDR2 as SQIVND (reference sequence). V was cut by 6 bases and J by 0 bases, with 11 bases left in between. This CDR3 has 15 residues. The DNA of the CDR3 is TGTGCCAGTAGAGGACACTACACGAACACCGGGGAGCTGTTTTTT. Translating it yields CASRGHYTNTGELFF.

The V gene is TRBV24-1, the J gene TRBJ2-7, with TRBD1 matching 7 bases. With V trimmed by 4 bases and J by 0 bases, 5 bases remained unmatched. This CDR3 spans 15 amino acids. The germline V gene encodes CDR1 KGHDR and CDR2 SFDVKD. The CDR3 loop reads CATSDHRDSSYEQYF. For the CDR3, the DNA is TGTGCCACCAGTGACCACCGGGACAGCTCCTACGAGCAGTACTTC.

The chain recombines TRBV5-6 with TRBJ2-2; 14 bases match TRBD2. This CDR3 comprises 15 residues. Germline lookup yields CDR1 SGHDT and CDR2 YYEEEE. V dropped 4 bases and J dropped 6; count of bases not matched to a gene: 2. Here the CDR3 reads CASSRGLAGAGELFF. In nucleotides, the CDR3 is TGTGCCAGCAGCCGGGGACTAGCGGGAGCCGGGGAGCTGTTTTTT. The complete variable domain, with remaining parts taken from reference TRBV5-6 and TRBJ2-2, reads DAGVTQSPTHLIKTRGQQVTLRCSPKSGHDTVSWYQQALGQGPQFIFQYYEEEERQRGNFPDRFSGHQFPNYSSELNVNALLLGDSALYLCASSRGLAGAGELFFGEGSRLTVL.

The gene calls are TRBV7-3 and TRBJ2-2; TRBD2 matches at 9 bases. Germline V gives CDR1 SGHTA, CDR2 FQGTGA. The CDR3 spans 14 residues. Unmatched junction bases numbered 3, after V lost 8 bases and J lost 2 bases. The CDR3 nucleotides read TGTGCCAGCTCGACTAGCGGTAACACCGGGGAGCTGTTTTTT. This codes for CASSTSGNTGELFF.